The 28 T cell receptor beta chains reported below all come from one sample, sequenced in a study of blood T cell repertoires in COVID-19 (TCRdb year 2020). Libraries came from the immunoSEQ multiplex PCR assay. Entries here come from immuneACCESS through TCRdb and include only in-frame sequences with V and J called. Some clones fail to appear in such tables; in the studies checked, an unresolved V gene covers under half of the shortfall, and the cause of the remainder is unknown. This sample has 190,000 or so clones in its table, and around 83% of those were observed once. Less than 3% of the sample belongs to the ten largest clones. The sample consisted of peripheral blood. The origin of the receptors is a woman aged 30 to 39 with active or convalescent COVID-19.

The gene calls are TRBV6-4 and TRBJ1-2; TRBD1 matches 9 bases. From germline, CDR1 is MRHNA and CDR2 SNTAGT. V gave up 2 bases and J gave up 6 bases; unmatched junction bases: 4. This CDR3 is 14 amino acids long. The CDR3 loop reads CASSDPGQGNGYTF. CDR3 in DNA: TGTGCCAGCAGTGACCCGGGACAGGGCAATGGCTACACCTTC.

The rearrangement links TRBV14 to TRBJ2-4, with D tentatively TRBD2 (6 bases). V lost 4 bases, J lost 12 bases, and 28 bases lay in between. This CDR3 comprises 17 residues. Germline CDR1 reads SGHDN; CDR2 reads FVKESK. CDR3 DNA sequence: TGTGCCAGCAGCCTCGGGGGTACAGGCCTCGTCCAGCGGCATCAGTACTTC. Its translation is CASSLGGTGLVQRHQYF.

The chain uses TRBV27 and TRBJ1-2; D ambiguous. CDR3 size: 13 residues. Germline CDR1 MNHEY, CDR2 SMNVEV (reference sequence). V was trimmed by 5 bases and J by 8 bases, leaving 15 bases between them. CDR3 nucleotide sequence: TGTGCCAGCAGTCCCAGCGCTAATCGGGGCTACACCTTC. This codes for CASSPSANRGYTF.

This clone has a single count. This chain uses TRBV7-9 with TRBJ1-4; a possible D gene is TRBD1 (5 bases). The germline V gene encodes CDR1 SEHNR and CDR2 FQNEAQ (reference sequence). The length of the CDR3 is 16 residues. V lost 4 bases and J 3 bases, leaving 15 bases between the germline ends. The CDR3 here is CASSSWGVGPNEKLFF. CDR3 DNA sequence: TGTGCCAGCAGCTCGTGGGGCGTCGGACCTAATGAAAAACTGTTTTTT. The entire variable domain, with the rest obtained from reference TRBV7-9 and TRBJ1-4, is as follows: DTGVSQNPRHKITKRGQNVTFRCDPISEHNRLYWYRQTLGQGPEFLTYFQNEAQLEKSRLLSDRFSAERPKGSFSTLEIQRTEQGDSAMYLCASSSWGVGPNEKLFFGSGTQLSVL.

CDR3 bases: TGTGCCAGCAGAAGAGACAGGGGGAACTACGAGCAGTACTTC. This encodes CASRRDRGNYEQYF. The chain has TRBV5-4 and TRBJ2-7; 9 bases line up with TRBD1. Unmatched junction bases numbered 6, after V lost 5 bases and J lost 3 bases. The length of the CDR3 is 14 residues. Germline loops: CDR1 SGHNT, CDR2 YYREEE (reference sequence).

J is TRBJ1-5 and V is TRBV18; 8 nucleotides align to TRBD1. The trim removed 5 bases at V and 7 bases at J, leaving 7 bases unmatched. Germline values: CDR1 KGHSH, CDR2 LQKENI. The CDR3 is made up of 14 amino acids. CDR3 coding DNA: TGTGCCAGCTCAACCCAGGGGGCCCAACAGCCCCAGCATTTT. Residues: CASSTQGAQQPQHF.

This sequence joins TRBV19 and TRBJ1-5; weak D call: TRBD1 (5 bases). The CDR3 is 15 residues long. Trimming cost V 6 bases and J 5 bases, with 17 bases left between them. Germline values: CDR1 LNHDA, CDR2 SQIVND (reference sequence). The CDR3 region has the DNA TGTGCCAGTAGCCCAAACGTCGGGGGACATCAGCCCCAGCATTTT. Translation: CASSPNVGGHQPQHF.

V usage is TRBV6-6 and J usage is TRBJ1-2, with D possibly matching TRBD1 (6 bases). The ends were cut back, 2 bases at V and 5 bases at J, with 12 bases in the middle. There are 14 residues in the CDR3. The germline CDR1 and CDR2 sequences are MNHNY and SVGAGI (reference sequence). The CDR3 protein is CASSYEQGLYGYTF. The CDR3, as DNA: TGTGCCAGCAGTTACGAACAGGGACTATATGGCTACACCTTC.

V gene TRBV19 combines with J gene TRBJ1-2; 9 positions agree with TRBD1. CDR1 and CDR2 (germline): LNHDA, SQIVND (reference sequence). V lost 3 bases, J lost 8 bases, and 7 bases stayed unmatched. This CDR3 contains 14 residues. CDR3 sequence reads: CASSILGQGEGYTF. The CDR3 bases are TGTGCCAGTAGTATTTTGGGACAGGGCGAAGGCTACACCTTC.

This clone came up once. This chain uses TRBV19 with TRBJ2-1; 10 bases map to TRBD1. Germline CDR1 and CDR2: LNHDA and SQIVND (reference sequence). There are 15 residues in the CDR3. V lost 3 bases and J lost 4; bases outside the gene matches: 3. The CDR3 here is CASSMGDRGYNEQFF. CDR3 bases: TGTGCCAGTAGTATGGGGGACAGGGGTTACAATGAGCAGTTCTTC.

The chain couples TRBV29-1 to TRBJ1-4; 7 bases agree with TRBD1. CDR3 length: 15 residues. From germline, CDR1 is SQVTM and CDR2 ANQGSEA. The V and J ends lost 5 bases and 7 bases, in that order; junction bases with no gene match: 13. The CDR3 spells CSVRLDREVGEKLFF. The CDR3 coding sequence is TGCAGCGTTCGATTAGACAGGGAGGTGGGTGAAAAACTGTTTTTT.

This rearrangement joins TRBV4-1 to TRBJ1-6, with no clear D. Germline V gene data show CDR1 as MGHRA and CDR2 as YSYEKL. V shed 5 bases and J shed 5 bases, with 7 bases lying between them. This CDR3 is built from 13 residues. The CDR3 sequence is CASSFGNNSPLHF. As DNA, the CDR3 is TGCGCCAGCAGCTTCGGTAATAATTCACCCCTCCACTTT.

The CDR3 region has the DNA TGTGCCAGCAGCCCGACTACAGGGGAGACGACTGAAGCTTTCTTT. Its translation: CASSPTTGETTEAFF. The V call is TRBV13, the J call TRBJ1-1; 7 positions agree with TRBD1. V was clipped by 5 bases and J by 5 bases; unmatched bases: 11. CDR1 is PRHDT and CDR2 is FYEKMQ in the germline V gene (reference sequence). The CDR3 runs to 15 residues.

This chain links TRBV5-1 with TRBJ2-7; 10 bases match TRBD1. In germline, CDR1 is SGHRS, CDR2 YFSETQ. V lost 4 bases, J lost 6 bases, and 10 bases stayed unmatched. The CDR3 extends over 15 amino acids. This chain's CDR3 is CASSLSGTGAGEQYF. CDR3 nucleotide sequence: TGCGCCAGCAGCCTGTCCGGGACAGGGGCTGGCGAGCAGTACTTC.

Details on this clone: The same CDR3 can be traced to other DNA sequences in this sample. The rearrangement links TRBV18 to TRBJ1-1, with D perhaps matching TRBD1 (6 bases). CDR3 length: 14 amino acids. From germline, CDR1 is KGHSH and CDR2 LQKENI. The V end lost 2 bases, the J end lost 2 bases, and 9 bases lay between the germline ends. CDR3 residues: CASSPDRKNTEAFF. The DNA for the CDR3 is TGTGCCAGCTCACCAGACAGGAAAAACACTGAAGCTTTCTTT.

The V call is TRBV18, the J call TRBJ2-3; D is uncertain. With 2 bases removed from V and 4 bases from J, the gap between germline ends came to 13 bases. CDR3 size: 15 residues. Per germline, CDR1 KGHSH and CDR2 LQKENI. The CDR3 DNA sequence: TGTGCCAGCTCACCAGGTCCTTTTTCAGCAGATACGCAGTATTTT. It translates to CASSPGPFSADTQYF.

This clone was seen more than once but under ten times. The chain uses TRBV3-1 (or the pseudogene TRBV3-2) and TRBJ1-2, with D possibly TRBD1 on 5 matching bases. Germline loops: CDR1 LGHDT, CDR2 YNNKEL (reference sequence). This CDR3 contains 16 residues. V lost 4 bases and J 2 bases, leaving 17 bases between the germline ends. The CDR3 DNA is TGTGCCAGCAGCCCCGTGACAGAGGCCTCAAACTATGGCTACACCTTC. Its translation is CASSPVTEASNYGYTF.

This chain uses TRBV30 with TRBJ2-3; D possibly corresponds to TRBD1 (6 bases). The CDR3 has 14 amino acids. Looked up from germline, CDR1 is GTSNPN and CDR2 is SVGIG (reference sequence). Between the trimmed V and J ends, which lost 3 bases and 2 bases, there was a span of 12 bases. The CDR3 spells CAWRQGLSTDTQYF. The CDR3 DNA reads TGTGCCTGGAGACAGGGCCTATCCACAGATACGCAGTATTTT. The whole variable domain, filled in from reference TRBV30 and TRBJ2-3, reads SQTIHQWPATLVQPVGSPLSLECTVEGTSNPNLYWYRQAAGRGLQLLFYSVGIGQISSEVPQNLSASRPQDRQFILSSKKLLLSDSGFYLCAWRQGLSTDTQYFGPGTRLTVL.

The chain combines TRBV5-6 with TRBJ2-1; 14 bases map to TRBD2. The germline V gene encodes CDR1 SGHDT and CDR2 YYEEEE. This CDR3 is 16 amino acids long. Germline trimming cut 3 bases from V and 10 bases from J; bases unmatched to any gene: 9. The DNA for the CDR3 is TGTGCCAGCAGCTCCTCGGGACTAGCGGGAGCATGGGAGCAGTTCTTC. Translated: CASSSSGLAGAWEQFF.

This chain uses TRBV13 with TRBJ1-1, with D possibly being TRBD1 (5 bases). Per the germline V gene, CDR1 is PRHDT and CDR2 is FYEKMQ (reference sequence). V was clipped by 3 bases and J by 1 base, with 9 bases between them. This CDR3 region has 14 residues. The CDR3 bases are TGTGCCAGCAGCTTTGGACACTCGAACACTGAAGCTTTCTTT. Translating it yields CASSFGHSNTEAFF.

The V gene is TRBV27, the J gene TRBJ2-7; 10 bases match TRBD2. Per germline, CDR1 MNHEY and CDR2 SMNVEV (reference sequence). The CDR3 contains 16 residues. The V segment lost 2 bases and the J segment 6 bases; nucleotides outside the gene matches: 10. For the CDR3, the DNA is TGTGCCAGCAGTTTAAGGGAGCGGGAGGGCCCAAGCGAGCAGTACTTC. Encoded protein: CASSLREREGPSEQYF.

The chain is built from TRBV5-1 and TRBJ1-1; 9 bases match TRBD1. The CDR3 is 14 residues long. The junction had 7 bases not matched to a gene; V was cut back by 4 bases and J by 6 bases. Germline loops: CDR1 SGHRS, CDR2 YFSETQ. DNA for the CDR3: TGCGCCAGCAGCGCAACACAGGGGGCGGCTGAAGCTTTCTTT. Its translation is CASSATQGAAEAFF.

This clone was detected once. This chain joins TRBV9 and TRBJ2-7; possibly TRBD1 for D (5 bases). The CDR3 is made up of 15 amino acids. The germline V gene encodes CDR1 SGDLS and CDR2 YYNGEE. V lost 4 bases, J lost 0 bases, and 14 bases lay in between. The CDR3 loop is CASSTSTASSYEQYF. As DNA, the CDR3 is TGTGCCAGCAGCACTTCGACAGCCTCCTCCTACGAGCAGTACTTC. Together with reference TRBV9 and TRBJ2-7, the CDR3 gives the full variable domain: DSGVTQTPKHLITATGQRVTLRCSPRSGDLSVYWYQQSLDQGLQFLIQYYNGEERAKGNILERFSAQQFPDLHSELNLSSLELGDSALYFCASSTSTASSYEQYFGPGTRLTVT.

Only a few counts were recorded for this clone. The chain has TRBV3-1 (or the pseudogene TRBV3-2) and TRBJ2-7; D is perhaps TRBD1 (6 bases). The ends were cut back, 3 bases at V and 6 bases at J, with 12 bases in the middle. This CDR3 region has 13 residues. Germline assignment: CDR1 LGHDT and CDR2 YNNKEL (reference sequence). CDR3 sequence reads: CASSHLQGGEQYF. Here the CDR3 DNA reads TGTGCCAGCAGCCATTTACAGGGTGGCGAGCAGTACTTC.

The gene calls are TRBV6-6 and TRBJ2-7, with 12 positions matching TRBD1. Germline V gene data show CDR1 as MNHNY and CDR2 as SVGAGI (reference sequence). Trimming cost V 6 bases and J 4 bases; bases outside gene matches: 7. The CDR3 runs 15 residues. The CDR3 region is CASSPGTGGFYEQYF. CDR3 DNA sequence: TGTGCCAGCAGCCCCGGGACAGGGGGCTTTTACGAGCAGTACTTC.

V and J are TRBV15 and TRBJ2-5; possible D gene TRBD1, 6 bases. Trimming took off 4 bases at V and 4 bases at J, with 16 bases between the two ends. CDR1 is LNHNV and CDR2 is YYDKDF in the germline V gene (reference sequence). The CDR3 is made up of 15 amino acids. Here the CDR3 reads CATSNFHRVGETQYF. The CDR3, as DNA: TGTGCCACCAGCAACTTCCACAGGGTCGGAGAGACCCAGTACTTC. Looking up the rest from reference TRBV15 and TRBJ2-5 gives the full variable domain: DAMVIQNPRYQVTQFGKPVTLSCSQTLNHNVMYWYQQKSSQAPKLLFHYYDKDFNNEADTPDNFQSRRPNTSFCFLDIRSPGLGDTAMYLCATSNFHRVGETQYFGPGTRLLVL.

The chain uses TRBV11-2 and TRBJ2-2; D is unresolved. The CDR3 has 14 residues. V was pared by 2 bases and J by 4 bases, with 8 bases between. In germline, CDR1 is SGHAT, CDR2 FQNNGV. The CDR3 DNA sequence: TGTGCCAGCAGCTTACCGACTCCCACCGGGGAGCTGTTTTTT. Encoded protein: CASSLPTPTGELFF.

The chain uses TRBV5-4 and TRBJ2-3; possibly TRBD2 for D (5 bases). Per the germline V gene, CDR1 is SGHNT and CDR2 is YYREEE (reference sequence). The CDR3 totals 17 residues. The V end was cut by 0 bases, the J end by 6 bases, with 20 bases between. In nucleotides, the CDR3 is TGTGCCAGCAGCTTGGGGCTCTGGCAGGCTGGCGGGGATACGCAGTATTTT. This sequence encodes CASSLGLWQAGGDTQYF.